The rows below give T cell receptor beta chains drawn from one sample of a study of cytomegalovirus exposure and HLA in healthy donors. Some clones are missing from TCRdb's copy, which holds only in-frame ones; the method was immunoSEQ multiplex PCR. Of 170,000 or so clones listed, around 77% are singletons. Sequencing input: PBMCs. Receptors originate from a woman aged 25 to 39 in good health and CMV-seronegative. CDR3s include the opening cysteine and the closing phenylalanine or tryptophan. D genes are given only for firm matches. Clone size is given for some rows only: seen once, a few or many times, or a class if the clone is expanded.

TRBV7-6	NA	TRBD1	TRBJ2-2	TGTGCCAGCAGCCTCTTGGGCCCGACAGGGGGGGACACCGGGGAGCTGTTTTTT	CASSLLGPTGGDTGELFF
TRBV7-2	NA	NA	TRBJ2-7	TGTGCCAGCAGCACCCATCGAGGCAGCGGGTGGCCGCGGGAGCAGTACTTC	CASSTHRGSGWPREQYF
TRBV23-1	NA	TRBD1	TRBJ2-7	TGCGCCAGCAGTCAAACCCCGGGACAGACCCCCTACGAGCAGTACTTC	CASSQTPGQTPYEQYF
TRBV11-2	once	NA	TRBJ1-1	TGTGCCAGCAGCTTAGACAAGAACACTGAAGCTTTCTTT	CASSLDKNTEAFF
TRBV7-6	NA	NA	TRBJ1-1	TGTGCCAGCAGCTCCGGGGGGGACACTGAAGCTTTCTTT	CASSSGGDTEAFF
TRBV6-1	NA	NA	TRBJ2-7	TGTGCCAGCAGCCCCCGGGCAGGGTGGTACGAGCAGTACTTC	CASSPRAGWYEQYF
TRBV19	NA	TRBD2	TRBJ2-6	TGTGCCAGTAGTACTGGGAGGGGCTACTCTGGGGCCAACGTCCTGACTTTC	CASSTGRGYSGANVLTF
TRBV4-1	NA	NA	TRBJ2-6	TGCGCCAGCAGCCAAGGAATAGTCGGGGCCAACGTCCTGACTTTC	CASSQGIVGANVLTF
TRBV15	NA	TRBD1	TRBJ2-3	TGTGCCACCAGCAGAGATCGAGGGACAGGGAGCACAGATACGCAGTATTTT	CATSRDRGTGSTDTQYF
TRBV5-4	NA	TRBD2	TRBJ2-4	TGTGCCAGCAGCATCGGACCTAGCGGGGGGTTGGAAAACATTCAGTACTTC	CASSIGPSGGLENIQYF
TRBV7-6	once	NA	TRBJ1-1	TGTGCCAGCAGCATCCGTGGGAGGGACACTGAAGCTTTCTTT	CASSIRGRDTEAFF
TRBV20-1	NA	NA	TRBJ2-2	TGCAGTGTAACGAGTTCCGGGGAGCTGTTTTTT	CSVTSSGELFF
TRBV2	NA	NA	TRBJ2-2	TGTGCCAGCAACGAGCGCGGGGAGCTGTTTTTT	CASNERGELFF
TRBV6-5	NA	TRBD1	TRBJ2-7	TGTGCCAGCAGCCGCGGACAGGGAGCCTACGAGCAGTACTTC	CASSRGQGAYEQYF
TRBV5-8	NA	NA	TRBJ2-2	TGTGCCAGCAGCTTGGGCCGGACTTCCCTGGGGACCGGGGAGCTGTTTTTT	CASSLGRTSLGTGELFF
TRBV7-3	NA	NA	TRBJ1-5	TGTGCCAGCAGTAGGGGCGCAGGCCAGCCCCAGCATTTT	CASSRGAGQPQHF
TRBV5-8	NA	TRBD1	TRBJ1-4	TGTGCCAGCAGCTTGCCGGACAGGGGGCGAGTAGATGAAAAACTGTTTTTT	CASSLPDRGRVDEKLFF
TRBV18	NA	TRBD1	TRBJ2-2	TGTGCCAGCTCACCCGGGACAGGCTTACTCGGGGAGCTGTTTTTT	CASSPGTGLLGELFF
TRBV6-1	NA	NA	TRBJ1-5	TGTGCCAGCAGCCGACAGGAGGATCAGCCCCAGCATTTT	CASSRQEDQPQHF
TRBV6-1	NA	NA	TRBJ2-7	TGTGCCAGCAGAAACAGGAACTACGAGCAGTACTTC	CASRNRNYEQYF
TRBV5-1	NA	TRBD2	TRBJ2-1	TGCGCCAGCAGCTTGAGTCAGCGGGGGGGCCATGAGCAGTTCTTC	CASSLSQRGGHEQFF
TRBV5-6	NA	TRBD1	TRBJ2-5	TGTGCCAGCAGCTTCGGGACAGGGTGGCGAGAGACCCAGTACTTC	CASSFGTGWRETQYF
TRBV6-5	NA	NA	TRBJ1-1	TGTGCCGCAACGGAGCGGGTGGGGACTGAAGCTTTCTTT	CAATERVGTEAFF
TRBV14	NA	TRBD1	TRBJ2-2	TGTGCCAGCAGCCGAAACCCCGGGGACAGAAACACCGGGGAGCTGTTTTTT	CASSRNPGDRNTGELFF
TRBV29-1	NA	NA	TRBJ1-2	TGCAGCGTAACAGGGACGGTGGATGGCTACACCTTC	CSVTGTVDGYTF
TRBV4-2	few	NA	TRBJ1-6	TGTGCCAGCAGCCAAGCGGCCAGGCCACCCCTCCACTTT	CASSQAARPPLHF
TRBV4-1	NA	NA	TRBJ2-7	TGCGCCAGCAGCCACCACTCGGGGACACGGACCGAGCAGTACTTC	CASSHHSGTRTEQYF
TRBV29-1	few	TRBD1	TRBJ1-1	TGCAGCGTTACACGGGACAGGGTTGACACTGAAGCTTTCTTT	CSVTRDRVDTEAFF
TRBV6-1	few	TRBD1	TRBJ2-5	TGTGCCAGCAGTGCTGGGGACAGGGGCCAAGAGACCCAGTACTTC	CASSAGDRGQETQYF
TRBV6-6	NA	NA	TRBJ2-7	TGTGCCAGCAGTTACTCGAATAGCGGAGCCTACGAGCAGTACTTC	CASSYSNSGAYEQYF
TRBV5-1	few	TRBD2	TRBJ2-7	TGCGCCAGCAGCTCCCTAGCGGGGGGGGAGCAGTACTTC	CASSSLAGGEQYF
TRBV11-2	NA	TRBD2	TRBJ2-1	TGTGCCAGCAGCTTGAGACTAGCGGGGTCGAATGAGCAGTTCTTC	CASSLRLAGSNEQFF
TRBV18	NA	NA	TRBJ1-6	TGTGCCAGCTCAGTCCGGACAGATTATAATTCACCCCTCCACTTT	CASSVRTDYNSPLHF
TRBV2	NA	NA	TRBJ2-2	TGTGCCAGCGGAGGGGGCTGGGACGGGGAGCTGTTTTTT	CASGGGWDGELFF
TRBV28	NA	TRBD1	TRBJ1-4	TGTGCCAGCAGTGCCTCCGGGACAGGGGTTAATGAAAAACTGTTTTTT	CASSASGTGVNEKLFF
TRBV6-1	few	NA	TRBJ1-6	TGTGCCAGCAGTGAACATGCGGTGGATTCACCCCTCCACTTT	CASSEHAVDSPLHF
TRBV7-9	NA	NA	TRBJ1-5	TGTGCCAGCAGCTTGGCGACAGATCAGCCCCAGCATTTT	CASSLATDQPQHF
TRBV5-6	NA	TRBD1	TRBJ1-2	TGTGCCAGCAGCTTGGGACAGGGTAATGGCTACACCTTC	CASSLGQGNGYTF
TRBV2	NA	NA	TRBJ1-1	TGTGCCAGCAGAGCAACGAACACTGAAGCTTTCTTT	CASRATNTEAFF
TRBV7-9	NA	NA	TRBJ1-2	TGTGCCAGCAGCTTACCCGGCAGCGGCGGCTACACCTTC	CASSLPGSGGYTF
TRBV11-3	NA	NA	TRBJ2-2	TGTGCCAGCAGCGACCGCCGGCCTAGGAACACCGGGGAGCTGTTTTTT	CASSDRRPRNTGELFF
TRBV10-3	NA	TRBD2	TRBJ2-1	TGTGCCATCAGTGAGCCTGAGCGGGGCACCTACAATGAGCAGTTCTTC	CAISEPERGTYNEQFF
TRBV9	NA	NA	TRBJ2-5	TGTGCCAGCAGCGTATCAGGGCAAGAGACCCAGTACTTC	CASSVSGQETQYF
TRBV15	NA	NA	TRBJ2-5	TGTGCCACCGGACAGCACCAAGAGACCCAGTACTTC	CATGQHQETQYF
TRBV9	once	NA	TRBJ2-1	TGTGCCAGCAGCGTAGAACAGCAAGTTAATGAGCAGTTCTTC	CASSVEQQVNEQFF
TRBV19	NA	NA	TRBJ2-7	TGTGCCAGTAGTGGTGGGGGCCAGGTGGACGAGCAGTACTTC	CASSGGGQVDEQYF
TRBV7-9	NA	NA	TRBJ2-7	TGTACCAGCAGCCGAGAGAACGAGCAGTACTTC	CTSSRENEQYF
TRBV5-1	NA	TRBD1	TRBJ2-1	TGCGCCAGCAGCTCAACAGGGGGCGTGTATAATGAGCAGTTCTTC	CASSSTGGVYNEQFF
TRBV7-8	once	TRBD1	TRBJ1-1	TGTGCCAGCAGCGCACAGGACAGGGTTGCTGAAGCTTTCTTT	CASSAQDRVAEAFF
TRBV19	once	TRBD1	TRBJ1-1	TGTGCCAGTAGTATTCCGCGGACAGGGGTGAACACTGAAGCTTTCTTT	CASSIPRTGVNTEAFF
TRBV27	NA	NA	TRBJ2-7	TGTGCCAGCAGTAGCAGGTCGAGCTCCTACGAGCAGTACTTC	CASSSRSSSYEQYF
TRBV5-1	NA	TRBD1	TRBJ1-2	TGCGCCAGCAGCGAACAGGGGTATGTTGGCTACACCTTC	CASSEQGYVGYTF
TRBV5-1	NA	NA	TRBJ1-1	TGCGCCAGCAGCCGGACAGTGCTCACTGAAGCTTTCTTT	CASSRTVLTEAFF
TRBV25-1	NA	TRBD1	TRBJ2-5	TGTGCCAGCAGTATAACAGGGGCGACCCGCCAACCCAAAGAGACCCAGTACTTC	CASSITGATRQPKETQYF
TRBV12-5	NA	TRBD1	TRBJ2-3	TGTGCTAGTGGCAGGGGGCTTAGCACAGATACGCAGTATTTT	CASGRGLSTDTQYF
TRBV2	NA	NA	TRBJ2-7	TGTGCCAGCCGAGGGTGGCAGGGGTACTACGAGCAGTACTTC	CASRGWQGYYEQYF